One T cell receptor (beta chain) is described in this entry. This clone was counted once. Its recognized antigen is unknown. One base away there is no much larger clone; base qualities are not given. The germline V gene (reference sequence) sets CDR1 to LGHDT and CDR2 to YNNKEL. From cysteine to phenylalanine, the CDR3 is 16 amino acids long. Just CDR3 DNA is preserved here, 48 bases in frame from base 1. The junction shows trimming of 1 base on V and 1 base on J, and the gene matches do not reach 6 bases of it. The data were obtained in a study of blood T cell repertoires in COVID-19 (TCRdb year 2020). Regarding the complete study: The collaborator samples originated in the United States, Italy and Spain and spanned the acute and convalescent phases of COVID-19. HLA class I and class II types, where available, came from metadata supplied by the sample provider rather than from assay-based typing. A freely available public database, intended as a resource for researchers studying the immune response to SARS-CoV-2, is where the repertoires were released. The dataset comprised deeply sampled blood TCRbeta repertoires from subjects exposed to, actively infected with, or recovered from COVID-19. The material from the prospective study consisted of cDNA or gDNA derived from T cells, B-cell-depleted T cells, or PBMCs. Nearly every sample came with metadata listing a de-identified subject ID, COVID-19 status, age in years and sex. The samples were drawn from the first 160 participants of the ongoing ImmuneRACE study and from over 950 subjects provided by 6 global collaborators.

General study outcomes and caveats: The quantity of clinical and demographic metadata differed by source and by participant and was supplied without curation.

Whole blood was collected in K2EDTA tubes by collaborating institutions according to the institutions' own protocols. Collaborator samples were shipped for TCRbeta analysis as frozen whole blood, isolated PBMCs, or DNA extracted from either sample type. TCRbeta CDR3 regions were amplified from genomic DNA using the immunoSEQ Assay, a bias-controlled multiplex PCR. The study's processing was this. The number of nucleated cells in each sample was estimated by amplification of reference gene primers within the assay. Sequence reads were collapsed and filtered to measure the absolute abundance of every unique TCRbeta CDR3 rearrangement. For each sample, productive Simpson clonality was calculated by taking the square root of Simpson's diversity index across productive rearrangements. TCRdb retrieved this table from immuneACCESS and kept in-frame rearrangements only. Not all clones are present; in checked studies, unresolved V genes account for under half, and no reason is known for the remainder. V and J calls and clone size are copied from that table; D and trimming were computed from the DNA. Recorded for this sample are some 150,000 clones; 75% to 85% of them occurred a single time. Clones ranked in the top ten supply roughly 4.5% of the sample.

This clonotype was sampled from a man in his 60s with acute or convalescent COVID-19. The sequencing input was peripheral blood. The chain joins TRBV3-1 (or the pseudogene TRBV3-2) to TRBJ2-5; 7 central bases correspond to TRBD2. Here is the DNA: TGTGCCAGCAGCCAAGGGCTGGGGGGGACCCAAGAGACCCAGTACTTC. It encodes CASSQGLGGTQETQYF.